This T cell receptor (beta chain) stems from a study of T cells expressing NK-cell markers. The CDR3 runs 18 residues. The germline V gene has CDR1 SGHAT and CDR2 FQNNGV. General study results and limits: It is unclear if expanded NKG2C-expressing clones target HCMV antigens.

Following a re-call of the 5' RACE reads, TCRdb has one entry per CDR3 protein and lacks DNA. The sample's table shows 200,000 to 300,000 distinct CDR3 sequences. Worth noting for this clonotype: The target antigen is unknown.

Material for sequencing was blood T cells: a sorted CD56 or NKG2C T cell subset, CD4+ or CD8+ T cells, or bulk PBMC T cells (not recorded which). The genes are TRBV11-2 and TRBJ2-3; as DNA is missing, the TRBD1 call by TCRdb cannot be tested. The TCR sequence derives from a woman between 18 and 69 years old in good health. The CDR3 region is CASSFPLDRPSITDTQYF.